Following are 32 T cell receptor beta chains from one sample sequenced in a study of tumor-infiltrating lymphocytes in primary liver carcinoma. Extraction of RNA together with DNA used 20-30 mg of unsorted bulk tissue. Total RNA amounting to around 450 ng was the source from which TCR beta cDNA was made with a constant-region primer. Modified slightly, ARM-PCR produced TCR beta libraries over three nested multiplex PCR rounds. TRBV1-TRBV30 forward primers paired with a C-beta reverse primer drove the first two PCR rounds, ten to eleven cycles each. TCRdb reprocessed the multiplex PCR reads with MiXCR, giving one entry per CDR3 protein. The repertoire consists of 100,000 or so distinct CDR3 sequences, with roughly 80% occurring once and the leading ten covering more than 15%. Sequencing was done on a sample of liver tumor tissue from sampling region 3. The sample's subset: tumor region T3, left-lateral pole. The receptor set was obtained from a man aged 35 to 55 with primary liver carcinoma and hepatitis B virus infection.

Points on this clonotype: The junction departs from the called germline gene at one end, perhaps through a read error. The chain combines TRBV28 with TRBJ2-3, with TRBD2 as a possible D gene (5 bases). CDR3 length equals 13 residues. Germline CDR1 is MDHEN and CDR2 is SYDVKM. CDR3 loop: CANSLGGRYTQYF. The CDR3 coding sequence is TGTGCCAACAGTTTAGGAGGTAGATATACGCAGTATTTT.

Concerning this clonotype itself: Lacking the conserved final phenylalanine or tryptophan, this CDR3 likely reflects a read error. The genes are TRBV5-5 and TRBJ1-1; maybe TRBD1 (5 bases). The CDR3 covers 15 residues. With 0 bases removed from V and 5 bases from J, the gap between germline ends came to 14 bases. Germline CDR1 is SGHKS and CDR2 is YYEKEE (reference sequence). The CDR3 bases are TGTGCCAGCAGCTTGGTACCCGGGACCCAGACTGAAGCTTTCCTT. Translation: CASSLVPGTQTEAFL.

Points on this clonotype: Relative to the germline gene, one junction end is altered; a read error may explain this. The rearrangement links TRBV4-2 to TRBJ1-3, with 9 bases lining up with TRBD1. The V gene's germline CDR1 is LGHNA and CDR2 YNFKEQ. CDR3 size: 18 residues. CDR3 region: CASSLEPRRTGAGNTIYF. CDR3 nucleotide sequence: TGTGCCAGCAGCCTGGAGCCAAGAAGGACAGGGGCTGGAAACACTATATATTTT.

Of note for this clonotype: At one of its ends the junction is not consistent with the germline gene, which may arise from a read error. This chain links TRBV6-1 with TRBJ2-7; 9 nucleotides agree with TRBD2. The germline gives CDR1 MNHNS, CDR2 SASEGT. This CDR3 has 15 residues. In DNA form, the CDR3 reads TGTGGCAGCAGTAGTGAACTAGCGGGTTCCTACGAGCAGTACTTC. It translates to CGSSSELAGSYEQYF.

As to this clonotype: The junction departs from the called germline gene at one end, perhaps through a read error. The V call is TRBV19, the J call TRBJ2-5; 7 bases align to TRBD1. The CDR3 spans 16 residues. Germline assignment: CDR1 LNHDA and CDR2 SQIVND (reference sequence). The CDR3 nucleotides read TGTCCCAGTAGTACTTCCGGGACAGACTGGGTAGAGACCCAGTACTTC. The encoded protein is CPSSTSGTDWVETQYF.

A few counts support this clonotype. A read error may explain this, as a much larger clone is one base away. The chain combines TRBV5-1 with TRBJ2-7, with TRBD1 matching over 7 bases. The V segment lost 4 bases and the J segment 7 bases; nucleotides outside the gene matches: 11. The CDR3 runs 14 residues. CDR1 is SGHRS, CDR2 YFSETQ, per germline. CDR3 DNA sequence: TGCGCCAGCAGCCCAATCATGGACAGGAGGGAGCAGTACTTC. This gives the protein CASSPIMDRREQYF. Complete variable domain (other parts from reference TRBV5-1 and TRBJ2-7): KAGVTQTPRYLIKTRGQQVTLSCSPISGHRSVSWYQQTPGQGLQFLFEYFSETQRNKGNFPGRFSGRQFSNSRSEMNVSTLELGDSALYLCASSPIMDRREQYFGPGTRLTVT.

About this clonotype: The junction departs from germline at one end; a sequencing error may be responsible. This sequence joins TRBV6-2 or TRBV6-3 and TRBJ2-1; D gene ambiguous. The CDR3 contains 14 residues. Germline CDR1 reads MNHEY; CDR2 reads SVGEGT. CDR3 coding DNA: TGTGCCAACAGTTACTCTACGAATCCATACGACCAAGCCTTC. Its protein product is CANSYSTNPYDQAF.

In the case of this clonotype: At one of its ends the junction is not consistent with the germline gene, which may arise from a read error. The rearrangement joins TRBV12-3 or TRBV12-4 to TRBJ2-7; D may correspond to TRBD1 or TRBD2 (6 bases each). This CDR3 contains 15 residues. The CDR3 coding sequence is TGTGCCAGCAGATTAAGGGGGGCAGGAGCCTACGAGCAGTACTTT. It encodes CASRLRGAGAYEQYF.

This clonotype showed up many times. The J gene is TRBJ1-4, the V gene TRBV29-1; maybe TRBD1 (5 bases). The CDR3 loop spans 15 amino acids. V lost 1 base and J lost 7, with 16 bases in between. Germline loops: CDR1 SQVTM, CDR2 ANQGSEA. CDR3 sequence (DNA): TGCAGCGTTGAAGTCTGGACCCTGAGGGGTGAAAAACTGTTTTTT. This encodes CSVEVWTLRGEKLFF. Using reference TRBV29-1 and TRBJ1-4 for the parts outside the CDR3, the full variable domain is SAVISQKPSRDICQRGTSLTIQCQVDSQVTMMFWYRQQPGQSLTLIATANQGSEATYESGFVIDKFPISRPNLTFSTLTVSNMSPEDSSIYLCSVEVWTLRGEKLFFGSGTQLSVL.

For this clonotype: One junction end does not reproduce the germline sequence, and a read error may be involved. CDR3 DNA sequence: TGTGCCAGCAGCTTAAGCGTCTCGCACAATGAGCACTTCTTC. Its protein is CASSLSVSHNEHFF. The chain is built from TRBV11-3 and TRBJ2-1; no firm D call. Germline CDR1 SGHNT, CDR2 YENEEA. The CDR3 extends over 14 amino acids. Full variable domain (remainder filled in from reference TRBV11-3 and TRBJ2-1): EAGVVQSPRYKIIEKKQPVAFWCNPISGHNTLYWYLQNLGQGPELLIRYENEEAVDDSQLPKDRFSAERLKGVDSTLKIQPAELGDSAVYLCASSLSVSHNEHFFGPGTRLTVL.

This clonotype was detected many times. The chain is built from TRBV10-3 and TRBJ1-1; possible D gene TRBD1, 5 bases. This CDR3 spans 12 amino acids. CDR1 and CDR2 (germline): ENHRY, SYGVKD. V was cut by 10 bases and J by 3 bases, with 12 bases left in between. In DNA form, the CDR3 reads TGTGCCAGCCGGGACTGGGACACTGAAGCTTTCTTT. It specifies CASRDWDTEAFF.

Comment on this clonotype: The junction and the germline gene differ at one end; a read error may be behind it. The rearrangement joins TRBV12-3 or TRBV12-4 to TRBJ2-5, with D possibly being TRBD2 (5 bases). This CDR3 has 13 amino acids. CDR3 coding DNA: TGTGCCAGCAGTTTAGTAGTGGGAGAGACCCAGTACTTT. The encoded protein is CASSLVVGETQYF.

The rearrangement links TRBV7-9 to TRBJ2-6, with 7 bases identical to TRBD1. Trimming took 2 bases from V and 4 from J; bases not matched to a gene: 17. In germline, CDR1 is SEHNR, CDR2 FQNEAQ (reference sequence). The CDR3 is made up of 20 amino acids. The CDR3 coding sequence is TGTGCCAGCAGCTTATCGTCTGGACAGGACTTCTCTGGAGGGGCCAACGTCCTGACTTTC. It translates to CASSLSSGQDFSGGANVLTF.

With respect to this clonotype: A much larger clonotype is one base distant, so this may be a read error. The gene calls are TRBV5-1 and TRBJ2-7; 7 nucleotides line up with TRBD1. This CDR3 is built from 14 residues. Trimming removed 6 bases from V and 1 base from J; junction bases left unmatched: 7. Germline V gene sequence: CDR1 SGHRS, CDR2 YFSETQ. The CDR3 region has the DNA TGCGCCAGCAACCAGGACAGGACATCCTACGAGCAGTACTTC. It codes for CASNQDRTSYEQYF.

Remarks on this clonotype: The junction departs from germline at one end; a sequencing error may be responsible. The CDR3 bases are TGTAGCGCCATCGGACAGGGGGCTAAAGCTTTCTTT. Translation: CSAIGQGAKAFF. This chain connects TRBV29-1 to TRBJ1-1; 11 bases fit TRBD1. Germline CDR1 is SQVTM and CDR2 is ANQGSEA. This CDR3 is built from 12 residues.

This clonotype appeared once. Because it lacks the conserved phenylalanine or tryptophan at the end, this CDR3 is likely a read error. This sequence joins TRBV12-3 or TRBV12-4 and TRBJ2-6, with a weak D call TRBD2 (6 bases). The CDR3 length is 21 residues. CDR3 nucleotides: TGTGCCGGCAGTCGGACCCGACTAGTCCCCGGTCGGACCTCTGGGGCCAACGTCCTGACTAAC. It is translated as CAGSRTRLVPGRTSGANVLTN.

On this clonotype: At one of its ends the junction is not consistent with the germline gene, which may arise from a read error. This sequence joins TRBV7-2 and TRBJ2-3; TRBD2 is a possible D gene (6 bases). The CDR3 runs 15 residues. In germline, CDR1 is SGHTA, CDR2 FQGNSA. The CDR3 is CASSGGHQTTDMQYF. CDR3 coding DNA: TGTGCCAGCAGCGGAGGGCACCAGACCACAGATATGCAGTATTTT.

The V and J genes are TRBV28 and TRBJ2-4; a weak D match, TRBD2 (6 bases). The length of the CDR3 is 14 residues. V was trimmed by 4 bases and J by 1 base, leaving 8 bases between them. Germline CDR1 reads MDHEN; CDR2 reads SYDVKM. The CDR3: CASSWEVAKNIQYF. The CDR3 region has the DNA TGTGCCAGCAGTTGGGAGGTGGCCAAAAACATTCAGTACTTC.

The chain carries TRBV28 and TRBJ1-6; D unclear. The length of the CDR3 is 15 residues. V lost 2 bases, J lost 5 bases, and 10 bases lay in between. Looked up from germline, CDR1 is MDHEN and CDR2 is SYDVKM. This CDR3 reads CASSLPLGDNSPLHF. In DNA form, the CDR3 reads TGTGCCAGCAGTTTACCACTAGGCGATAATTCACCCCTCCACTTT.

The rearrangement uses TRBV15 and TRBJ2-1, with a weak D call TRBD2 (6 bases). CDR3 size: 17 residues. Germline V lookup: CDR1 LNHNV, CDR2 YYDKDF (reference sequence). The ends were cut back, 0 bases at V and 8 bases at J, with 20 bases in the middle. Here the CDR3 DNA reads TGTGCCACCAGCAGAGACATGGGAGGTTTATCTTATGATGAGCAGTTCTTC. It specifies CATSRDMGGLSYDEQFF.

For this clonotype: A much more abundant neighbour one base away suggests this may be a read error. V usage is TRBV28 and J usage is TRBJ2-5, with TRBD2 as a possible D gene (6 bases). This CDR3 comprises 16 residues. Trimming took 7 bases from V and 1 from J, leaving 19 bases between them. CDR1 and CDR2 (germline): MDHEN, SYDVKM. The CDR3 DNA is TGTGCCAGCATCCCATCACCGGGGAGGAGCCAAGAGACCCAGTACTTC. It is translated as CASIPSPGRSQETQYF.

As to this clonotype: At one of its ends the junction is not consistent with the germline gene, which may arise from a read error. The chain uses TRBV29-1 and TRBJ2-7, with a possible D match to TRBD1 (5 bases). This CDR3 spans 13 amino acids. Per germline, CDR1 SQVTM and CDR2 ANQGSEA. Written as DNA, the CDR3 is TGCAGCTTTGCCCCGACAGTGCTCCACGAGCAATACTTC. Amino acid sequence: CSFAPTVLHEQYF.

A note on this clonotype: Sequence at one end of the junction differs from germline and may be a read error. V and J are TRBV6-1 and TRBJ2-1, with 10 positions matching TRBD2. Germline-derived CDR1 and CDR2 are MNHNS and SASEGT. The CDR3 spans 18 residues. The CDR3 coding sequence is TGTGTCAGCTGTGAAGCCCCTACTAGCGGGACCTCCTACAATGAGCAGTTCTTC. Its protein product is CVSCEAPTSGTSYNEQFF.

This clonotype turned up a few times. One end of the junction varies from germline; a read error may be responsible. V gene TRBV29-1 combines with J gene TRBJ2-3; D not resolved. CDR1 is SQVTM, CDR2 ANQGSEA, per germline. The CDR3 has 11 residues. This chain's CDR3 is CSAWRADMQYF. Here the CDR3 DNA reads TGCAGCGCCTGGCGTGCAGATATGCAGTATTTT.

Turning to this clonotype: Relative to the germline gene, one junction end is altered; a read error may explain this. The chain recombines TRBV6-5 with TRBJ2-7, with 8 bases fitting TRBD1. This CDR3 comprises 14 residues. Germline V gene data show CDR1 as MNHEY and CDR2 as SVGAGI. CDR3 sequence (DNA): TGTGTCAGCAGTCCTGGGACAGGACGCTACAAGCAGTACTTC. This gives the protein CVSSPGTGRYKQYF.

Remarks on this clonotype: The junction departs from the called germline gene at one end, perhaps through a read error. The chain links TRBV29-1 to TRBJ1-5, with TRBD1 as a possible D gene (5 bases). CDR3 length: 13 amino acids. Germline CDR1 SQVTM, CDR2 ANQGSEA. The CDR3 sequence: CSTGRGANQAQHF. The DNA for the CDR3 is TGCAGCACCGGAAGGGGAGCGAATCAGGCCCAGCATTTT.

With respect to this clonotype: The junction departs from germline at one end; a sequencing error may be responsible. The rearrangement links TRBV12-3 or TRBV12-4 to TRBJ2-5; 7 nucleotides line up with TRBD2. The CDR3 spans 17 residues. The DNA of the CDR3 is TGTACCAGCAGTTTAGGACTAGTGGGAGGGCCATGGGAGACCCAGTACTTC. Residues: CTSSLGLVGGPWETQYF.

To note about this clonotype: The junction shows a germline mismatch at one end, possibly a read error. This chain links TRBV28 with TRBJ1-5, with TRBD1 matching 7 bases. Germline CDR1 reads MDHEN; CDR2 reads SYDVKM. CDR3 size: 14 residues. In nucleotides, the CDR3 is TGTGTCAGCAGCCGTGGACAGGAAATGGAGCCCCAGCATTTT. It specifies CVSSRGQEMEPQHF.

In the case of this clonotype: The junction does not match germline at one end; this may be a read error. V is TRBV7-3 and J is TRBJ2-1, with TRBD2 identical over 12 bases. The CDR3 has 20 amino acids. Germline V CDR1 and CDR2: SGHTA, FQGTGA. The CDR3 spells CDSSLTNGLAGGPGHNEQFF. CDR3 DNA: TGTGACAGCAGCTTAACTAACGGTCTAGCGGGAGGGCCGGGCCACAATGAGCAGTTCTTC.

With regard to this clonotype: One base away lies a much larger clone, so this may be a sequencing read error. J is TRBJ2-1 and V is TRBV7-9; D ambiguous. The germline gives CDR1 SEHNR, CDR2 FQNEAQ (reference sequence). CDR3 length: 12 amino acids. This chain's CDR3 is CASCLVPSEQFF. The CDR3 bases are TGTGCCAGCTGCTTAGTCCCAAGTGAGCAGTTCTTC.

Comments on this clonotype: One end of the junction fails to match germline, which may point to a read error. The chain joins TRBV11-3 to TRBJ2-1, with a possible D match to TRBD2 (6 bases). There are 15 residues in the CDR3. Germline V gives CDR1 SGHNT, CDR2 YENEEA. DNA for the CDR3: TGTGCCATCAGCCCCCTGTCTAGCGCCATTTCTGAGCACTTCTTC. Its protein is CAISPLSSAISEHFF.

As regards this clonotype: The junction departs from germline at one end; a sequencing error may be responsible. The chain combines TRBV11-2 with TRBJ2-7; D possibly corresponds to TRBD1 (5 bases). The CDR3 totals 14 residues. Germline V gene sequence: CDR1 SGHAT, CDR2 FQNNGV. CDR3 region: CASSLTGESHEHYF. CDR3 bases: TGTGCCAGCAGCTTAACAGGAGAATCCCACGAGCATTACTTC.